This T cell receptor beta chain was found in a study of T cells after yellow fever vaccination. Overall study: Some fractions had low cell numbers, and these were prepared with SMART-Seq v4 Ultra Low Input.

A 5'RACE template-switching step, the method used to make TCR cDNA, added a universal primer site and UMIs. One entry per CDR3 protein results from TCRdb running MiXCR on the 5' RACE reads. The sample has 250,000 or so distinct CDR3 sequences; approximately 3.5% are singletons. In this sample, this clonotype turned up many times. Antigen specificity is unknown. The V end lost 6 bases, the J end lost 5 bases, and 20 bases lay between the germline ends. The CDR3 has 15 residues. From germline, CDR1 is MGHDK and CDR2 SYGVNS. Regarding the study as a whole: Detected again after the booster were most primary-vaccination clones, at 96% CD4 and 88% CD8. High-abundance clonotypes from the bulk population could contaminate FACS-sorted repertoires.

The chain links TRBV25-1 to TRBJ2-7; D ambiguous. Sequenced here: PBMCs, sampled 15 days after the yellow fever booster vaccination. The receptor was isolated from a man aged 18-30 years who received the YFV17D yellow fever vaccine. CDR3: CASREISAPSNEQYF. The DNA for the CDR3 is TGTGCCAGCAGAGAAATCAGCGCCCCCTCTAACGAGCAGTACTTC.